This T cell receptor beta chain was recovered during a study of identical twins. The CDR3 is 16 residues long. CDR1 and CDR2 from the germline V gene are LGHDT and YNNKEL (reference sequence). The V and J ends lost 4 bases and 0 bases, in that order; junction bases with no gene match: 5. One entry per CDR3 protein, called by TCRdb with MiXCR from the 5' RACE reads. This table has 450,000 or so distinct CDR3 sequences, 20% to 25% appearing once. These records were also assigned to another study, of T cells expressing NK-cell markers.

Sequencing used CD4+ T cells sorted from blood. This TCR derives from a woman aged 18 to 35 in good health. V gene TRBV3-1 combines with J gene TRBJ2-1; the match to TRBD2 covers 8 bases. The CDR3 DNA sequence: TGTGCCAGCAGCCCCTTGCTAGCGGGCTCCTACAATGAGCAGTTCTTC. Translation: CASSPLLAGSYNEQFF.